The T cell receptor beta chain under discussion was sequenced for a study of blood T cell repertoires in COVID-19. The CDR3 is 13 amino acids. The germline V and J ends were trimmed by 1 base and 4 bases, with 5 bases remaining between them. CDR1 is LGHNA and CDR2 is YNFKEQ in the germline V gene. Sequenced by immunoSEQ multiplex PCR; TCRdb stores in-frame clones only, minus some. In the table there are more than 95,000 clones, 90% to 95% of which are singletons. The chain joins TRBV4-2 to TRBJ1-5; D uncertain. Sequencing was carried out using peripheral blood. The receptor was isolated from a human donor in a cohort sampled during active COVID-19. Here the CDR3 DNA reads TGTGCCAGCAGCCAAGCTAGAAATCAGCCCCAGCATTTT. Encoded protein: CASSQARNQPQHF.